This T cell receptor (beta chain) was captured by sequencing in a study of T cell repertoires in cytomegalovirus infection. A word on this clonotype: The target antigen is unknown.

Overall study findings and caveats: Summed frequency of shared TCR beta families picked out CMV carriers who also had the relevant HLA.

V was cut by 3 bases and J by 3 bases, with 18 bases left in between. The CDR3 is made up of 16 amino acids. The V gene's germline CDR1 is LGHDT and CDR2 YNNKEL (reference sequence). TCRdb re-analysed the reads in MiXCR, keeping a single row per CDR3 protein. The sample lists 250,000 to 300,000 distinct CDR3 sequences, 20% to 25% occurring once. The V gene is TRBV3-1, the J gene TRBJ2-7, with D maybe TRBD1 (5 bases). The source is a human donor in good health (CMV status not recorded). Some clones in this sample may be carry-over from other donors' samples. This material consisted of cultured PBMCs, taken from culture after CMV antigen stimulation. CDR3 nucleotide sequence: TGTGCCAGCAGCCAGTCATGGGGCCGGACGGTCTACGAGCAGTACTTC. It specifies CASSQSWGRTVYEQYF.